The T cell receptor beta chain described here comes from a study of blood T cell repertoires in COVID-19. Enrollees, roughly 18 to 89 years old, lived in 24 US areas. Each recovered donor of Cohort 3 presented with two negative PCRs, clearance, or symptom resolution. Sequencing was performed with immunoSEQ multiplex PCR; in TCRdb, only in-frame clones are kept and a portion is missing. This table has 150,000 to 200,000 clones, approximately 90% appearing once. The table lists this clone with a few counts. The sequence derives from a woman in her fifties or sixties who had recovered from COVID-19. Specimen: PBMCs or T cells enriched from blood (not recorded which).

The CDR3 loop reads CASSSGGQGALAYGYTF. The CDR3 region has the DNA TGTGCCAGCAGCTCAGGGGGACAGGGGGCGCTGGCGTATGGCTACACCTTC. The rearrangement links TRBV7-6 to TRBJ1-2; the match to TRBD1 covers 12 bases. The CDR3 length is 17 residues. Germline V lookup: CDR1 SGHVS, CDR2 FNYEAQ. Trimming at V came to 4 bases and at J to 5 bases, leaving 11 bases not matched to a gene.